These 2 T cell receptor beta chains came from one sample sequenced in a study of blood T cell repertoires in COVID-19. Sequencing used immunoSEQ multiplex PCR; TCRdb keeps in-frame clones, though not all of them. The sample contains 300,000 to 450,000 clones, 88% of which appear only once. The sequenced sample was PBMCs or T cells enriched from blood (not recorded which). All receptors derive from a woman under 30 who had recovered from COVID-19.

The chain recombines TRBV5-1 with TRBJ2-5; D may be TRBD1 (9 bases). The germline CDR1 and CDR2 sequences are SGHRS and YFSETQ. The CDR3 runs 15 residues. The V end was cut by 3 bases, the J end by 4 bases, with 16 bases between. CDR3 residues: CASSSGGTGRETQYF. Here the CDR3 DNA reads TGCGCCAGCAGCTCGGGAGGGACAGGGAGAGAGACCCAGTACTTC.

This clone has only one observation. The rearrangement links TRBV19 to TRBJ1-5; D gene uncertain. Germline values: CDR1 LNHDA, CDR2 SQIVND (reference sequence). This CDR3 contains 13 residues. V lost 2 bases and J 7 bases, leaving 9 bases between the germline ends. CDR3 nucleotide sequence: TGTGCCAGTAGTATACGGAGATACCAGCCCCAGCATTTT. It codes for CASSIRRYQPQHF.